The clone carrying this T cell receptor (beta chain) showed up many times. Germline loops: CDR1 ENHRY, CDR2 SYGVKD. The CDR3 runs to 14 residues. With V trimmed by 6 bases and J by 4 bases, 8 bases remained unmatched. The sample belongs to a study of low-dose radiotherapy and immunotherapy resistance in tumors. At the level of the study: Individuals in Cohort 2 had 1 Gy per fraction every two weeks, adding up to 13 Gy over 26 weeks. Every two weeks, one day ahead of radiation and immunotherapy, cyclophosphamide 200 mg/m2 was given (intravenously).

Time point specified: before trial treatment. Each donor was administered nivolumab, ipilimumab, aspirin, low-dose cyclophosphamide and low-dose radiotherapy. Gene-specific TRAV and TRBV primers were used for first-strand cDNA, covering alpha and beta chains. Both a constant-region primer and a V-primer adapter served to amplify TCRs across roughly 20 PCR cycles. MiXCR was run by TCRdb on the reads, yielding one entry per CDR3 protein. The repertoire holds around 76,000 distinct CDR3 sequences, with 31% as singletons. The TCR sequence derives from a female donor with ovarian cancer. Specimen: PBMCs, collected before treatment. V and J are TRBV10-3 and TRBJ1-1; 7 bases fit TRBD1. CDR3 sequence reads: CAIRGTGAPTEAFF. The CDR3 DNA reads as TGTGCCATCAGAGGAACAGGGGCTCCCACTGAAGCTTTCTTT.